These 32 T cell receptor beta chains were sequenced from one sample in a study of CD8+CD57+ T cells in acquired aplastic anemia. Genomic DNA constituted the template upon which TCR beta VDJ and CDR3 profiling was performed. TCRdb reprocessed the reads with MiXCR, giving one entry per CDR3 protein. Found here are 180,000 or so distinct CDR3 sequences, about half of them singletons; the top ten hold about 1.7%. Previously, flow cytometry had revealed CD8+CD57+ cell expansion in the patients chosen for sequencing. Input material: sorted CD4+, CD8+, or CD8+CD57+ T cells (not recorded which) from PBMCs. These receptors were obtained from a human donor with aplastic anemia.

Concerning this clonotype: A clone one base away is much larger, so this may be a read error. J is TRBJ1-5 and V is TRBV12-3 or TRBV12-4; no clear D. The CDR3 runs to 15 residues. V shed 5 bases and J shed 3 bases, with 14 bases lying between them. The CDR3 DNA reads TGTGCCAGCAGTCCCTTGGGGAGGGCCAATCAGCCCCAGCATTTT. It translates to CASSPLGRANQPQHF.

This clonotype appeared many times. The chain combines TRBV7-2 with TRBJ1-4, with 9 positions matching TRBD1. The V segment lost 5 bases and the J segment 7 bases; nucleotides outside the gene matches: 5. Germline V gene sequence: CDR1 SGHTA, CDR2 FQGNSA. CDR3 length: 14 amino acids. This chain's CDR3 is CASSPDRGLEKLFF. The CDR3 DNA reads as TGTGCCAGCAGCCCGGACAGGGGCCTTGAAAAACTGTTTTTT.

This clonotype was detected ten times or more. The chain is built from TRBV10-3 and TRBJ1-6; TRBD1 aligns across 12 bases. With V trimmed by 9 bases and J by 5 bases, 11 bases remained unmatched. This CDR3 contains 17 residues. Per germline, CDR1 ENHRY and CDR2 SYGVKD. CDR3 sequence reads: CAIRPGQGASDNSPLHF. The CDR3 DNA reads TGTGCCATTCGGCCGGGACAGGGGGCAAGTGATAATTCACCCCTCCACTTT.

On this clonotype itself: Being one base from a much bigger clone, this may be a read error. Because the CDR3 is missing its conserved closing phenylalanine or tryptophan, this is likely a read error. CDR3 protein: CASSQAGYYEQFI. DNA for the CDR3: TGTGCCAGCAGCCAAGCTGGGTACTATGAGCAGTTCATC. The chain carries TRBV3-1 and TRBJ2-1; no firm D call. Trimming took 1 base from V and 8 from J, leaving 9 bases between them. There are 13 residues in the CDR3. CDR1 and CDR2 (germline): LGHDT, YNNKEL (reference sequence).

The V and J genes are TRBV7-2 and TRBJ2-7; the D is unclear. The CDR3 loop spans 14 amino acids. Germline CDR1 reads SGHTA; CDR2 reads FQGNSA. Trimming stripped 4 bases from V and 2 bases from J, with 12 bases between. The CDR3 coding sequence is TGTGCCAGCAGCTCGGACGGATATACCTACGAGCAGTACTTC. Its translation is CASSSDGYTYEQYF.

This chain's CDR3 is CASSEVGEAFF. DNA of the CDR3: TGCGCCAGCAGTGAGGTGGGAGAAGCTTTCTTT. The V call is TRBV10-2, the J call TRBJ1-1; D is unclear. Germline V lookup: CDR1 WSHSY, CDR2 SAAADI. V was cut by 2 bases and J by 8 bases, with 6 bases left in between. This CDR3 has 11 amino acids.

This clonotype occurred many times. The rearrangement joins TRBV5-5 to TRBJ2-5, with 11 positions matching TRBD1. This CDR3 spans 17 amino acids. CDR1 and CDR2 (germline): SGHKS, YYEKEE (reference sequence). J lost 4 bases, V lost 1 base, and 9 bases had no gene match. CDR3 nucleotides: TGTGCCAGCAGCTTGTTTAGCGGACAGGGGGCAGGAGAGACCCAGTACTTC. It is translated as CASSLFSGQGAGETQYF. Drawing the rest from reference TRBV5-5 and TRBJ2-5, the complete variable domain is DAGVTQSPTHLIKTRGQQVTLRCSPISGHKSVSWYQQVLGQGPQFIFQYYEKEERGRGNFPDRFSARQFPNYSSELNVNALLLGDSALYLCASSLFSGQGAGETQYFGPGTRLLVL.

This clonotype was found once. The chain has TRBV20-1 and TRBJ1-1; the D gene is possibly TRBD1 (6 bases). The CDR3 is made up of 13 amino acids. Trimming left V 1 base short and J 3 bases short, with 9 bases between. From germline, CDR1 is DFQATT and CDR2 SNEGSKA (reference sequence). The CDR3 loop reads CSARGAGDTEAFF. The CDR3 region has the DNA TGCAGTGCTAGAGGGGCAGGGGACACTGAAGCTTTCTTT.

This clonotype was picked up a small number of times. Since a much larger clone is just one base distant, this may be a read error. The chain joins TRBV19 to TRBJ2-4, with TRBD1 identical over 9 bases. The germline CDR1 and CDR2 sequences are LNHDA and SQIVND (reference sequence). The CDR3 has 14 amino acids. CDR3 region: CASRTGVAKNMQYF. Here the CDR3 DNA reads TGTGCCAGCCGGACAGGGGTAGCCAAAAACATGCAGTACTTC. The whole variable domain, remainder taken from reference TRBV19 and TRBJ2-4, is DGGITQSPKYLFRKEGQNVTLSCEQNLNHDAMYWYRQDPGQGLRLIYYSQIVNDFQKGDIAEGYSVSREKKESFPLTVTSAQKNPTAFYLCASRTGVAKNMQYFGAGTRLSVL.

The sample holds one count of this clonotype. The V gene is TRBV6-2 or TRBV6-3, the J gene TRBJ1-1; D is possibly TRBD1 (5 bases). Germline CDR1 is MNHEY and CDR2 is SVGEGT. Trimming took off 0 bases at V and 6 bases at J, with 23 bases between the two ends. The CDR3 is 18 amino acids. CDR3 nucleotide sequence: TGTGCCAGCAGTTACTCGAGAGGTGGGACCGGGAGGAAGGCTGAAGCTTTCTTT. Translation: CASSYSRGGTGRKAEAFF.

Note on this clonotype: One end of the junction fails to match germline, which may point to a read error. The J gene is TRBJ1-1, the V gene TRBV15; D is unclear. This CDR3 has 13 amino acids. Germline V gene sequence: CDR1 LNHNV, CDR2 YYDKDF (reference sequence). The CDR3 DNA reads TGTGCCACCGGCAGAGAGGCCTTCGCTGAAGCTTTCTTT. It is translated as CATGREAFAEAFF.

This chain joins TRBV5-1 and TRBJ2-2; D is ambiguous. Germline values: CDR1 SGHRS, CDR2 YFSETQ. V lost 5 bases and J lost 3, with 2 bases in between. This CDR3 is 11 amino acids long. The CDR3 is CASSYTGELFF. CDR3 DNA sequence: TGCGCCAGCAGTTACACCGGGGAGCTGTTTTTT.

The rearrangement joins TRBV4-2 to TRBJ1-1; D is possibly TRBD1 (6 bases). Germline V CDR1 and CDR2: LGHNA, YNFKEQ. The CDR3 is 17 amino acids. The germline V and J ends were trimmed by 4 bases and 4 bases, with 22 bases remaining between them. CDR3 region: CASSPGAGAGLGTEAFF. The CDR3 region has the DNA TGTGCCAGCAGCCCCGGGGCAGGGGCGGGTTTAGGCACTGAAGCTTTCTTT.

This clonotype was seen more than once but under ten times. The rearrangement uses TRBV11-1 and TRBJ2-7, with 10 bases that match TRBD1. Germline-derived CDR1 and CDR2 are SGHAT and FQDESV (reference sequence). V lost 7 bases and J lost 2; bases outside the gene matches: 2. CDR3 length: 13 residues. The CDR3 region has the DNA TGTGCCAGCACCGGGACAGGGGCCTACGAGCAGTACTTC. This translates into CASTGTGAYEQYF.

The gene calls are TRBV5-6 and TRBJ1-1; no clear D. Trimming took off 4 bases at V and 11 bases at J, with 30 bases between the two ends. Per germline, CDR1 SGHDT and CDR2 YYEEEE. CDR3 size: 17 residues. The CDR3 DNA reads TGTGCCAGCAGCCTGTTCCTCTTCGGGTCCCCTCATTTTGAGGCTTTCTTT. Translation: CASSLFLFGSPHFEAFF.

At least ten counts were recorded for this clonotype. This chain uses TRBV7-7 with TRBJ2-6; D not resolved. The germline V and J ends were trimmed by 5 bases and 2 bases, with 10 bases remaining between them. The CDR3 totals 15 residues. Germline CDR1 SSHAT, CDR2 FNYEAQ (reference sequence). The DNA of the CDR3 is TGTGCCAGCAGCCCTTTGGAGACTGGGGCCAACGTCCTGACTTTC. As protein: CASSPLETGANVLTF.

This clonotype has a count of ten or more. The CDR3 reads CASSYSGTGYEQYF. The CDR3 DNA sequence: TGTGCCAGCAGCTACTCCGGGACAGGGTACGAGCAGTACTTC. The chain employs TRBV27 and TRBJ2-7; 9 bases fit TRBD1. CDR1 MNHEY and CDR2 SMNVEV come from the germline V gene (reference sequence). The CDR3 totals 14 residues. The trim removed 6 bases at V and 4 bases at J, leaving 7 bases unmatched.

V is TRBV4-2 and J is TRBJ1-2, with D unresolved. Looked up from germline, CDR1 is LGHNA and CDR2 is YNFKEQ. The CDR3 has 14 residues. Trimming stripped 0 bases from V and 4 bases from J, with 9 bases between. In DNA form, the CDR3 reads TGTGCCAGCAGCCAAGATCAAGGGCCCTATGGCTACACCTTC. Its translation: CASSQDQGPYGYTF.

This clonotype was seen at least ten times. This rearrangement joins TRBV27 to TRBJ1-1, with D uncertain. CDR1 and CDR2 (germline): MNHEY, SMNVEV (reference sequence). V gave up 4 bases and J gave up 1 base, with 4 bases separating them. CDR3 length: 12 amino acids. DNA of the CDR3: TGTGCCAGCAGTTCGGGGAACACTGAAGCTTTCTTT. Its protein product is CASSSGNTEAFF.

This clonotype was seen ten or more times. This rearrangement joins TRBV6-1 to TRBJ1-5; D uncertain. CDR1 is MNHNS, CDR2 SASEGT, per germline. The CDR3 is 12 residues long. Trimming stripped 5 bases from V and 7 bases from J, with 9 bases between. CDR3 bases: TGTGCCAGCAGTCCCTCTACGCAGCCCCAGCATTTT. Encoded protein: CASSPSTQPQHF.

Ten or more counts support this clonotype. The genes are TRBV15 and TRBJ1-5, with unresolved D. The V gene's germline CDR1 is LNHNV and CDR2 YYDKDF (reference sequence). There are 13 residues in the CDR3. V gave up 0 bases and J gave up 3 bases, with 3 bases separating them. CDR3 in DNA: TGTGCCACCAGCAGAGATCCCAATCAGCCCCAGCATTTT. It codes for CATSRDPNQPQHF. Combining the CDR3 with reference TRBV15 and TRBJ1-5 gives the whole variable domain DAMVIQNPRYQVTQFGKPVTLSCSQTLNHNVMYWYQQKSSQAPKLLFHYYDKDFNNEADTPDNFQSRRPNTSFCFLDIRSPGLGDTAMYLCATSRDPNQPQHFGDGTRLSIL.

The V call is TRBV2, the J call TRBJ2-2; unclear D gene. Between the trimmed V and J ends, which lost 4 bases and 3 bases, there was a span of 3 bases. Germline V gives CDR1 SNHLY, CDR2 FYNNEI. The CDR3 loop spans 12 amino acids. The chain's CDR3 is CASSADTGELFF. In nucleotides, the CDR3 is TGTGCCAGCAGTGCGGACACCGGGGAGCTGTTTTTT.

In its sample, this clonotype was seen many times. The J gene is TRBJ2-1, the V gene TRBV7-2; 7 bases are shared with TRBD2. With 1 base clipped from V and 0 bases from J, the junction kept 3 bases outside the gene matches. The CDR3 is 16 residues long. Germline lookup yields CDR1 SGHTA and CDR2 FQGNSA. The CDR3, as DNA: TGTGCCAGCAGCTTAGGGAGCGGGGTCTCCTACAATGAGCAGTTCTTC. This translates into CASSLGSGVSYNEQFF.

This clonotype was counted between two and nine times. The chain is built from TRBV20-1 and TRBJ2-7, with D unresolved. Germline V gene data show CDR1 as DFQATT and CDR2 as SNEGSKA (reference sequence). Trimming removed 3 bases at V and 2 bases at J, with 11 bases between. This CDR3 has 13 residues. CDR3 sequence (DNA): TGCAGTGCTAGTGTTCCTAAAACCTACGAGCAGTACTTC. This encodes CSASVPKTYEQYF.

At least ten counts were recorded for this clonotype. The chain links TRBV4-3 to TRBJ2-1, with D possibly TRBD2 on 6 matching bases. The CDR3 sequence is 15 residues long. CDR1 and CDR2 (germline): LGHNA, YSLEER. V was trimmed by 8 bases and J by 6 bases, leaving 20 bases between them. Here the CDR3 reads CASSLAFAGTNEQFF. The CDR3, as DNA: TGCGCCAGCTCGTTAGCTTTTGCGGGGACCAATGAGCAGTTCTTC.

This rearrangement joins TRBV10-3 to TRBJ2-3; the D is unclear. Trimming cost V 3 bases and J 1 base, with 14 bases left between them. The CDR3 runs to 16 residues. Germline V gene data show CDR1 as ENHRY and CDR2 as SYGVKD. The CDR3 nucleotides are TGTGCCATCAGTGAATTGGTAGAGAGTGGCACAGATACGCAGTATTTT. Translating it yields CAISELVESGTDTQYF.

Ten or more counts support this clonotype. The V and J genes are TRBV12-3 or TRBV12-4 and TRBJ1-1; 7 positions match TRBD1. With V trimmed by 6 bases and J by 1 base, 8 bases remained unmatched. This CDR3 is 15 amino acids long. In nucleotides, the CDR3 is TGTGCCAGCAGCGAAGGGGGCGCGGCGAACACTGAAGCTTTCTTT. The encoded protein is CASSEGGAANTEAFF.

In nucleotides, the CDR3 is TGTGCCAGCAGTGAGGGACAACAGCTCTACGAGCAGTACTTC. It encodes CASSEGQQLYEQYF. The rearrangement links TRBV12-3 or TRBV12-4 to TRBJ2-7, with D perhaps matching TRBD1 (6 bases). The CDR3 contains 14 residues. V was trimmed by 5 bases and J by 3 bases, leaving 14 bases between them.

The V gene is TRBV5-4, the J gene TRBJ2-2, with 12 bases aligning to TRBD2. The length of the CDR3 is 15 residues. V shed 5 bases and J 5 bases; nucleotides not matched to a gene: 4. The germline V gene encodes CDR1 SGHNT and CDR2 YYREEE (reference sequence). The CDR3 sequence: CASSLAGGLTGELFF. The CDR3 DNA sequence: TGTGCCAGCAGTCTAGCGGGGGGGCTAACCGGGGAGCTGTTTTTT.

This clonotype was detected once. This chain joins TRBV7-3 and TRBJ2-3; 9 nucleotides line up with TRBD2. Germline trimming cut 7 bases from V and 2 bases from J; bases unmatched to any gene: 10. The CDR3 runs 16 residues. Germline assignment: CDR1 SGHTA and CDR2 FQGTGA. This CDR3 reads CASTKRLAGNTDTQYF. The CDR3, as DNA: TGTGCCAGCACAAAGCGGCTAGCGGGGAACACAGATACGCAGTATTTT. The whole variable domain, remainder taken from reference TRBV7-3 and TRBJ2-3, is GAGVSQTPSNKVTEKGKYVELRCDPISGHTALYWYRQSLGQGPEFLIYFQGTGAADDSGLPNDRFFAVRPEGSVSTLKIQRTERGDSAVYLCASTKRLAGNTDTQYFGPGTRLTVL.

The V call is TRBV2, the J call TRBJ1-6; D gene unclear. The V gene lost 4 bases and the J gene lost 10 bases, with 8 bases spanning the gap. Germline V CDR1 and CDR2: SNHLY, FYNNEI. The CDR3 runs to 12 residues. The CDR3 reads CASSVSESPLHF. The CDR3 DNA reads as TGTGCCAGCAGTGTATCCGAGTCACCCCTCCACTTT.

This clonotype was detected many times. The chain links TRBV19 to TRBJ2-2; tentative D call: TRBD1 (7 bases). This CDR3 is built from 16 residues. The germline V gene has CDR1 LNHDA and CDR2 SQIVND (reference sequence). V was clipped by 8 bases and J by 3 bases, with 19 bases between them. The CDR3: CASYNRQGLYTGELFF. CDR3 coding DNA: TGTGCCAGTTATAACCGACAGGGACTTTACACCGGGGAGCTGTTTTTT.